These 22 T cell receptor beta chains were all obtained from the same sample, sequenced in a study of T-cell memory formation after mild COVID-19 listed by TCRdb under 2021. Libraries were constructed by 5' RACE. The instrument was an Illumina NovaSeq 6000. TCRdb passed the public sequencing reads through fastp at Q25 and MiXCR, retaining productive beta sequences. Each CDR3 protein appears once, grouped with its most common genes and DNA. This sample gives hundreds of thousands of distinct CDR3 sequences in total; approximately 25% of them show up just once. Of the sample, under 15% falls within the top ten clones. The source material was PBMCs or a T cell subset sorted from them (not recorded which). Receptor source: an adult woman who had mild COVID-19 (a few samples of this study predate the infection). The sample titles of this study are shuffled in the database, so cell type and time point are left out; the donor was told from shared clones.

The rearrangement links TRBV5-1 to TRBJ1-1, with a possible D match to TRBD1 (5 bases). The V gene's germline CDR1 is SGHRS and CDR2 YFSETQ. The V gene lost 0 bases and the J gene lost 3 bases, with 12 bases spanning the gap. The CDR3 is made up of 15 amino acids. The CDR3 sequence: CASSLVQGGDTEAFF. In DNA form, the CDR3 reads TGCGCCAGCAGCTTGGTGCAGGGTGGCGACACTGAAGCTTTCTTT.

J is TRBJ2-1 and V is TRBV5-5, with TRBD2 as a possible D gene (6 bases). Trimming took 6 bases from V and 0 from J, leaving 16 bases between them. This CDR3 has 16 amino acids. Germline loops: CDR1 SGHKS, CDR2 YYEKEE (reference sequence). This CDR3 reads CASTSGGARSYNEQFF. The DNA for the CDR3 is TGTGCCAGCACCTCTGGCGGGGCTCGCTCCTACAATGAGCAGTTCTTC.

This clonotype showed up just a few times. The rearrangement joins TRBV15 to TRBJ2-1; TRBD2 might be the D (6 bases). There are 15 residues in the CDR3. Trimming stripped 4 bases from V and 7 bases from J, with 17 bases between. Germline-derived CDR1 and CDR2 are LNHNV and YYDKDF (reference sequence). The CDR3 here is CATSIDRDSRNEQFF. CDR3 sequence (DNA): TGTGCCACCAGCATAGACCGGGACTCGCGAAATGAGCAGTTCTTC. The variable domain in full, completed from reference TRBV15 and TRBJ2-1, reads DAMVIQNPRYQVTQFGKPVTLSCSQTLNHNVMYWYQQKSSQAPKLLFHYYDKDFNNEADTPDNFQSRRPNTSFCFLDIRSPGLGDTAMYLCATSIDRDSRNEQFFGPGTRLTVL.

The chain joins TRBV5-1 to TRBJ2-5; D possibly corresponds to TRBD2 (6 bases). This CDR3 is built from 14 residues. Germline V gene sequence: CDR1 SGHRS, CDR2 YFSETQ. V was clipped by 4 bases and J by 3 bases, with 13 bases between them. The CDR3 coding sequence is TGCGCCAGCAGCGAAAGCAGGAGGGAAGAGACCCAGTACTTC. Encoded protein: CASSESRREETQYF.

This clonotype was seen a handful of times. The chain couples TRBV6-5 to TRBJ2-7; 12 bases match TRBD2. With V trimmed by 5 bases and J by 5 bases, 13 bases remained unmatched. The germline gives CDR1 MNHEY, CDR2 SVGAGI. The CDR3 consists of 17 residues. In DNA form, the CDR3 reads TGTGCCAGCAGTGACCGACACCCTAGACTAGCGGGAGACGAGCAGTACTTC. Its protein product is CASSDRHPRLAGDEQYF.

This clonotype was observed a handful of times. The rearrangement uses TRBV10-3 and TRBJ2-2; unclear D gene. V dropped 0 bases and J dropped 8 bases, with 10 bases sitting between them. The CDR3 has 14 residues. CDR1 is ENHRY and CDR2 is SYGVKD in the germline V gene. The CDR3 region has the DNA TGTGCCATCAGTGAGTCGACCACTCCAGGGGAGCTGTTTTTT. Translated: CAISESTTPGELFF.

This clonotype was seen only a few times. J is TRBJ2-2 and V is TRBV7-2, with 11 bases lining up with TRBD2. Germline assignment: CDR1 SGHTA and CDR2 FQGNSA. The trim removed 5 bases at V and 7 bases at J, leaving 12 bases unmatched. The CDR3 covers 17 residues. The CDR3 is CASSHGISGRAFGELFF. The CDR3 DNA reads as TGTGCCAGCAGCCACGGGATTAGCGGGAGGGCCTTCGGGGAGCTGTTTTTT.

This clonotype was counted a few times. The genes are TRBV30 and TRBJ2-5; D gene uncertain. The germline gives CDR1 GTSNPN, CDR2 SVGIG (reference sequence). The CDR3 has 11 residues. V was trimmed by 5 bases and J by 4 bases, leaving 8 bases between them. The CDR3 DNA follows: TGTGCCTGGTCCACCGGAGAGACCCAGTACTTC. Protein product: CAWSTGETQYF.

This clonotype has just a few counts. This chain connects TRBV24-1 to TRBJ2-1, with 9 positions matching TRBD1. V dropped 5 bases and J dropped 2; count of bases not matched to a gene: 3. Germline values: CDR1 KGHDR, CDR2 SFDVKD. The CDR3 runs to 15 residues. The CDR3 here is CATSGGTGPYNEQFF. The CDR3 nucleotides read TGTGCCACCAGTGGTGGGACAGGGCCCTACAATGAGCAGTTCTTC.

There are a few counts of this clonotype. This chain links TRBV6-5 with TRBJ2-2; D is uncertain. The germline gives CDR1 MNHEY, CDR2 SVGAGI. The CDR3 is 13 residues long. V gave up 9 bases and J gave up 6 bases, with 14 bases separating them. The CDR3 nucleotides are TGTGCCAGTCAGTACTCGGTCCCCGGGGAGCTGTTTTTT. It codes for CASQYSVPGELFF.

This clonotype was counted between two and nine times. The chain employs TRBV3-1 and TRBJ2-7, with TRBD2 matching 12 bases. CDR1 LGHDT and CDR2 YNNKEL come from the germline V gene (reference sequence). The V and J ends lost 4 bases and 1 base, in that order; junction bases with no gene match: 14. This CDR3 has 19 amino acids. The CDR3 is CASSLTPTSGGQESYEQYF. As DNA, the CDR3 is TGTGCCAGCAGCCTCACCCCCACTAGCGGGGGGCAAGAATCCTACGAGCAGTACTTC.

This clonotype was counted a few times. As DNA, the CDR3 is TGTGCCAGCAGTTTAGGGTCTTACGGCCCGTACTTC. Its protein product is CASSLGSYGPYF. J is TRBJ2-7 and V is TRBV12-3 or TRBV12-4; D uncertain. The CDR3 sequence is 12 residues long. Trimming shortened V by 1 base and J by 12 bases, and 13 bases separated the two germline ends.

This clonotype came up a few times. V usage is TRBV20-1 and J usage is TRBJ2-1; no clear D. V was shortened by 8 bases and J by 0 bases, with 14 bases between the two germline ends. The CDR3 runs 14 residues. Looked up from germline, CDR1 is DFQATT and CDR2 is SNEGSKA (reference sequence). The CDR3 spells CSFRSEISYNEQFF. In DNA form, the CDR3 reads TGCAGTTTCAGGAGTGAAATCTCCTACAATGAGCAGTTCTTC.

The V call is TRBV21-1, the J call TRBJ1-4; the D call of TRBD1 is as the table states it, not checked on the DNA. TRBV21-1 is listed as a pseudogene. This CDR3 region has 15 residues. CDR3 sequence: CASSKTGPTNEKLFF. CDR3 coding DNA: TGTGCCAGCAGCAAAACAGGGCCAACTAATGAAAAACTGTTTTTT.

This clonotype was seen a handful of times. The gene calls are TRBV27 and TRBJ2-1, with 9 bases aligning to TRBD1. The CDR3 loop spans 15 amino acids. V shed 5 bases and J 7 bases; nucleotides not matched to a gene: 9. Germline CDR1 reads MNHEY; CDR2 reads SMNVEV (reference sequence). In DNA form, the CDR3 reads TGTGCCAGCAGTATAAGGGGACAGGGTCGTAATGAGCAGTTCTTC. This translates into CASSIRGQGRNEQFF.

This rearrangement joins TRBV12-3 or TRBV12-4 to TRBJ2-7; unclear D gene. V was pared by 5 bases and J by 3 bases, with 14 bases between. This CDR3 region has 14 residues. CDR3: CASSPRTTFYEQYF. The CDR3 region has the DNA TGTGCCAGCAGTCCCAGGACGACTTTCTACGAGCAGTACTTC.

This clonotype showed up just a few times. The CDR3 sequence is CASSESPILREQYF. CDR3 DNA sequence: TGCGCCAGCAGTGAGTCCCCTATCCTACGCGAGCAGTACTTC. The chain recombines TRBV10-1 with TRBJ2-7, with D unclear. The CDR3 loop spans 14 amino acids. Germline-derived CDR1 and CDR2 are WNHNN and SYGVQD (reference sequence). V gave up 0 bases and J gave up 6 bases, with 12 bases separating them.

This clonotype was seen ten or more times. The CDR3 DNA reads as TGTGCCAGCAGCCCTCATTCGGGCCTAGCGGAGCAGTTCTTC. It yields the protein CASSPHSGLAEQFF. The chain joins TRBV7-8 to TRBJ2-1; possible D gene TRBD2, 6 bases. Trimming removed 5 bases at V and 10 bases at J, with 18 bases between. Germline V gene sequence: CDR1 SGHVS, CDR2 FQNEAQ. This CDR3 is 14 amino acids long.

The CDR3 bases are TGCAGTGCCGGAAAAGGGACTAGGGCAGATACGCAGTATTTT. This sequence encodes CSAGKGTRADTQYF. J is TRBJ2-3 and V is TRBV20-1; 8 nucleotides agree with TRBD2. This CDR3 comprises 14 residues. J gave up 4 bases and V 6 bases, and 9 bases lay outside the gene matches. Germline values: CDR1 DFQATT, CDR2 SNEGSKA (reference sequence).

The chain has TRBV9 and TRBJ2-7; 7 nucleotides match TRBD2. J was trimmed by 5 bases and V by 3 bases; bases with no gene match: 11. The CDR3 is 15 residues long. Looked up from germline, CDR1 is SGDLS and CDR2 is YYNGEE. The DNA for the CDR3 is TGTGCCAGCAGCGGAGCCGTTACTAGCGACGACGAGCAGTACTTC. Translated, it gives CASSGAVTSDDEQYF.

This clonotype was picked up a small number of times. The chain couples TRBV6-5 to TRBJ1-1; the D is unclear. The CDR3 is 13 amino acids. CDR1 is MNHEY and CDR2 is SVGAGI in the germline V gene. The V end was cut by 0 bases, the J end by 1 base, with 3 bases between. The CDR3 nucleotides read TGTGCCAGCAGTTACTCCTCGAACACTGAAGCTTTCTTT. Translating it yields CASSYSSNTEAFF.

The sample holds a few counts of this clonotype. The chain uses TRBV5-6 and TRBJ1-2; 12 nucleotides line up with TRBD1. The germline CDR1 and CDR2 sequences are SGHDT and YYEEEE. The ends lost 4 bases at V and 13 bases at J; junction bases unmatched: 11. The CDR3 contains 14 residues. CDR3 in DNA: TGTGCCAGCAGCAGAAACCGGGACAGGGGGCCCCCCACCTTC. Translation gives CASSRNRDRGPPTF.